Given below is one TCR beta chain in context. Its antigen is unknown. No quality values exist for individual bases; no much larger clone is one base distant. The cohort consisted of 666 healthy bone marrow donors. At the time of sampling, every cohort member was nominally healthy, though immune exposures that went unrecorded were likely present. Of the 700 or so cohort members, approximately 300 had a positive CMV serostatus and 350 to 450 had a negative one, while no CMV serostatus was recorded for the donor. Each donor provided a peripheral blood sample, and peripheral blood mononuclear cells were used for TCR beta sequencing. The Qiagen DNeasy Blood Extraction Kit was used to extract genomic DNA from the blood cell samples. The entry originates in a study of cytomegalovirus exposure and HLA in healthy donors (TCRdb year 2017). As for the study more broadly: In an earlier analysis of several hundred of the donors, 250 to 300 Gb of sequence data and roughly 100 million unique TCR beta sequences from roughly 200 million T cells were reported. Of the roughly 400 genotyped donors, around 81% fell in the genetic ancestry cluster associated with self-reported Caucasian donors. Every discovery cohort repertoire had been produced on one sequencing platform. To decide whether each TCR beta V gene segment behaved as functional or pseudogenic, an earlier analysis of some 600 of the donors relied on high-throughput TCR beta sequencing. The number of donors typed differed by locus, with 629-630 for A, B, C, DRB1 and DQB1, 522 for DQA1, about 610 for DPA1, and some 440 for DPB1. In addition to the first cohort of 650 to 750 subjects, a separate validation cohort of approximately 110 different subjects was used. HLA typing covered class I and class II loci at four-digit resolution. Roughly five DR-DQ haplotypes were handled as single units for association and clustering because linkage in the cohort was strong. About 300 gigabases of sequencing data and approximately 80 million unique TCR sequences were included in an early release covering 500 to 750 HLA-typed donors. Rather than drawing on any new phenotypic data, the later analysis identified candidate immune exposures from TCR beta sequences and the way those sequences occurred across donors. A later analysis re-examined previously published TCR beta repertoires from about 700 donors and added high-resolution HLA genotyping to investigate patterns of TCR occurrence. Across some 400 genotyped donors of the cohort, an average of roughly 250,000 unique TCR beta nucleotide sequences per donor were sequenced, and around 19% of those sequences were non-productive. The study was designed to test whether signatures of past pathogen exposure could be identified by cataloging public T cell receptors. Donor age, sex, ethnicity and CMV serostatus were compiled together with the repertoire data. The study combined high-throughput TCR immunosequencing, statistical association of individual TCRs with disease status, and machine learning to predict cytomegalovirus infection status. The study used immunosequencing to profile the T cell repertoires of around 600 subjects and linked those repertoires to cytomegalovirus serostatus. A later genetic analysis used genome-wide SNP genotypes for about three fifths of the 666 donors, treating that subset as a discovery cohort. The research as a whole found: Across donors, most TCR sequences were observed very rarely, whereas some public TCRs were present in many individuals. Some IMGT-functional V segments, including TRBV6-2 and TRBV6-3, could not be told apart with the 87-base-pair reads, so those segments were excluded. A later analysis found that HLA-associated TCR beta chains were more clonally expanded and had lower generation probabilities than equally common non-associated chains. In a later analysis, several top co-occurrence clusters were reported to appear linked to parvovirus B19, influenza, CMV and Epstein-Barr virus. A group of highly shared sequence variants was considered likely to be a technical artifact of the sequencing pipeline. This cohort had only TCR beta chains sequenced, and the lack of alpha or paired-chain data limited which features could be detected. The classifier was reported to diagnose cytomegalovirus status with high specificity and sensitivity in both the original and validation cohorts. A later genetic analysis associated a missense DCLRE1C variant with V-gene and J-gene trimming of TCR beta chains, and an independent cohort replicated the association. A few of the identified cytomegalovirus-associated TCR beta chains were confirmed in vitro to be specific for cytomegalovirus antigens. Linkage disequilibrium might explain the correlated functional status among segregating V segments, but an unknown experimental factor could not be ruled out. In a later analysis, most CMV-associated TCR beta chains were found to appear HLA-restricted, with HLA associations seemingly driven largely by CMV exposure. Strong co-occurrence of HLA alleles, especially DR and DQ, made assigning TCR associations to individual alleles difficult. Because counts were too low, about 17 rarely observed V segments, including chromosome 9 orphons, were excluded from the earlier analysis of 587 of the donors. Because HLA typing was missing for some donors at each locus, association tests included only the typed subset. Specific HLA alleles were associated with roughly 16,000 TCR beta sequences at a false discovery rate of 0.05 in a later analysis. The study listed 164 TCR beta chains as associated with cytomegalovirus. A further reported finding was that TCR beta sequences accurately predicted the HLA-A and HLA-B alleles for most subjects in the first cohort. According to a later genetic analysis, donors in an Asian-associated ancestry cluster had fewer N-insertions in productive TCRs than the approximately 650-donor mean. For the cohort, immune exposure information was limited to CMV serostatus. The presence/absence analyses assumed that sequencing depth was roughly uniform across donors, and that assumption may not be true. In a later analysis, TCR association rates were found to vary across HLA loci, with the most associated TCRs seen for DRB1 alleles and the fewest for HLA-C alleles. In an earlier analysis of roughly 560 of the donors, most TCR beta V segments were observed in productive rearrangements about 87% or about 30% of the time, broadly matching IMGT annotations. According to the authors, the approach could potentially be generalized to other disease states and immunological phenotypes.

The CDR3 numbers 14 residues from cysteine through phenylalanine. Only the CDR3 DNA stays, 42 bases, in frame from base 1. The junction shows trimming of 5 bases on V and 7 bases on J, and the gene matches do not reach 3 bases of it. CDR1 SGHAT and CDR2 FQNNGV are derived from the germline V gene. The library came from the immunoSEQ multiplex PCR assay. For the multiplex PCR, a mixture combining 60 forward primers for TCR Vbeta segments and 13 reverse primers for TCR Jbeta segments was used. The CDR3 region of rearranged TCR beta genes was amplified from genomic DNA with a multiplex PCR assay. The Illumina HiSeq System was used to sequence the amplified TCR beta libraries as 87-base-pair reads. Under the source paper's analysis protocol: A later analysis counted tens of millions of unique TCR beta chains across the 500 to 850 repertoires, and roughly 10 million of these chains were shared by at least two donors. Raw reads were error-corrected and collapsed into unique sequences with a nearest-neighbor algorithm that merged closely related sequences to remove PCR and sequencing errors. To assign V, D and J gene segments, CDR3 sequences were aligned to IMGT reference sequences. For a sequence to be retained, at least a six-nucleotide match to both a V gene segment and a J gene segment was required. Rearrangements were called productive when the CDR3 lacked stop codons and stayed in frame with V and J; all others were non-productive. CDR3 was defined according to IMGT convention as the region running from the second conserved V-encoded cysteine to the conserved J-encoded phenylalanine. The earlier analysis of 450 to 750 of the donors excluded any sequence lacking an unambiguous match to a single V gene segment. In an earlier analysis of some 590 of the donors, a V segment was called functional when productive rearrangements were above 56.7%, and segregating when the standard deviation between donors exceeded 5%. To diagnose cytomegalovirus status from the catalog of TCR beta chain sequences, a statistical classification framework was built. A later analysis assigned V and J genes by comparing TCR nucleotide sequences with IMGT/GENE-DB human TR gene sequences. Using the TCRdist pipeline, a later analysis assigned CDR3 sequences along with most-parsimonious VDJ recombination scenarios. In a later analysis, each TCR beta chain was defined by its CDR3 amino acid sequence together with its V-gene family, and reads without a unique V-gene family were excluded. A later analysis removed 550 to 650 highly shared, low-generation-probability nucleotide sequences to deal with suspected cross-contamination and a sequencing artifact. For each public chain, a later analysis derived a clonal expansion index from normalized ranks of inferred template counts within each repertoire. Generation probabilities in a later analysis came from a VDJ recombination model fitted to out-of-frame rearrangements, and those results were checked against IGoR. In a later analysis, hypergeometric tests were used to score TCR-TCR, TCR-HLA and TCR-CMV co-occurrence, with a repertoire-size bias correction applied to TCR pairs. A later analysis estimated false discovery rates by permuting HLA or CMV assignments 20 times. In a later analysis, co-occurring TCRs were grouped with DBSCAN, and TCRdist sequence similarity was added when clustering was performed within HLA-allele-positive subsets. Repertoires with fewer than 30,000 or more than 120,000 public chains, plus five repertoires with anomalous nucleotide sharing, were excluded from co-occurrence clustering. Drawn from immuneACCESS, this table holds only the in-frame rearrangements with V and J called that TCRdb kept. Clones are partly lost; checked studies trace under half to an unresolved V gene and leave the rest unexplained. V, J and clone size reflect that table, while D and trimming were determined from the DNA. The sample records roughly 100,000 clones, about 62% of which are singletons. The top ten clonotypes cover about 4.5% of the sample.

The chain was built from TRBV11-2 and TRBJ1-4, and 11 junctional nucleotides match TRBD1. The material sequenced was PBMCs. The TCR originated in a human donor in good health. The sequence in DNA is TGTGCCAGCAGCCCTGGACAGGGGGCTGAAAAACTGTTTTTT. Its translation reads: CASSPGQGAEKLFF.